This T cell receptor beta chain is from a study of blood T cell repertoires in COVID-19. Looked up from germline, CDR1 is GTSNPN and CDR2 is SVGIG (reference sequence). The CDR3 runs 14 residues. The V end lost 4 bases, the J end lost 0 bases, and 12 bases lay between the germline ends. Profiled with immunoSEQ multiplex PCR; TCRdb holds only in-frame clones, not every one. The sample has about 210,000 clones; around 80% are singletons. The rearrangement uses TRBV30 and TRBJ1-2; no clear D gene. What was sequenced was peripheral blood. The origin of this receptor is a woman aged 40-49 years with acute or convalescent COVID-19. The CDR3 sequence is CAWTEQSANYGYTF. CDR3 nucleotide sequence: TGTGCCTGGACCGAACAGTCAGCTAACTATGGCTACACCTTC. Together with reference TRBV30 and TRBJ1-2, the CDR3 gives the full variable domain: SQTIHQWPATLVQPVGSPLSLECTVEGTSNPNLYWYRQAAGRGLQLLFYSVGIGQISSEVPQNLSASRPQDRQFILSSKKLLLSDSGFYLCAWTEQSANYGYTFGSGTRLTVV.